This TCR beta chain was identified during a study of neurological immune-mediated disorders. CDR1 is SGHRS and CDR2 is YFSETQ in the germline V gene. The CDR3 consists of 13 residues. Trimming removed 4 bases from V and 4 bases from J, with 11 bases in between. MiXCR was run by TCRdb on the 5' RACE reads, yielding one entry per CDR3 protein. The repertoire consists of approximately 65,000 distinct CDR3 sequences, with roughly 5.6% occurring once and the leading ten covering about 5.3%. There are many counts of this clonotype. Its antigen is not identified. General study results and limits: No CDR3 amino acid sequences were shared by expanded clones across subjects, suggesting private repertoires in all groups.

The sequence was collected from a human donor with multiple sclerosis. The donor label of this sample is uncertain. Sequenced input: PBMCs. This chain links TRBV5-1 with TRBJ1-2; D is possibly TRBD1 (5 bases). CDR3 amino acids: CASSGDSFYGYTF. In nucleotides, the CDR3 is TGCGCCAGCAGCGGGGACTCCTTCTATGGCTACACCTTC.